This T cell receptor beta chain was sequenced in a study of T cell repertoires in cytomegalovirus infection. CDR3 length: 16 amino acids. V dropped 5 bases and J dropped 0 bases, with 14 bases sitting between them. The germline CDR1 and CDR2 sequences are SGHTA and FQGNSA. This clonotype was detected many times. TCRdb called the reads again in MiXCR, with one record for every CDR3 protein. The sample gives around 180,000 distinct CDR3 sequences, roughly 28% of which show up once; roughly 32% is in the top ten. The clonotype originates from a human donor in good health (CMV status not recorded). Some clones in this sample may be carry-over from other donors' samples. The sequencing input was PBMCs. The chain is built from TRBV7-2 and TRBJ1-5; maybe TRBD1 (6 bases). CDR3 in DNA: TGTGCCAGCAGCCACGGACAGATTCTTAGCAATCAGCCCCAGCATTTT. Protein: CASSHGQILSNQPQHF.